This note documents a single T cell receptor beta chain sequence. This clonotype appeared a few times. The antigen it binds to is not known. Base-call qualities are not available, and no considerably larger clone is one nucleotide away. The data were obtained in a study of T-cell memory formation after mild COVID-19 (dated by TCRdb to the early 2020s). Describing the broader study: Most TCR sequence clusters were specific to one of the two donors. The cohort was made up of two young adult volunteers, one female and one male, who were previously healthy. Longitudinal TCRalpha and TCRbeta repertoire sequencing tracked T-cell clones expanding and contracting after mild COVID-19 in two donors.

Ficoll-Paque density gradient centrifugation was the method used to isolate PBMCs. Instrument used: Illumina NovaSeq 6000. Using 5'RACE with constant-segment primers, TCRalpha and TCRbeta cDNA libraries were constructed, with sample barcodes and unique molecular identifiers added in the process. RNA was extracted from every sample with Trizol reagent. Library amplification was performed in two PCR steps, and a second sample barcode and Illumina TruSeq adapters were introduced in the second step. Sequencing of the libraries was done on an Illumina NovaSeq, producing 2 x 150 bp paired-end reads. The paper's processing steps were these. With migec v1.2.7, reads were demultiplexed and then collapsed into UMI-guided consensus sequences. Using mixcr v2.1.11, UMI consensuses were aligned to TRA and TRB V and J templates and then assembled into clonotypes. Clonotypes were classified as expanded or contracted when called significant by both edgeR and NoisET, with noise models trained on biological replicates. edgeR calls used a false discovery rate-adjusted p below 0.01 and a log2 fold-change threshold of 1. As an exploratory analysis of dynamics, PCA with hierarchical clustering was applied to max-normalized trajectories of the 1000 most abundant clonotypes. Separately sequenced CD4+ and CD8+ repertoires were used to assign a CD4 or CD8 phenotype to each responding clone. The raw public data were reprocessed by TCRdb itself: fastp quality trimming at Q25, MiXCR clonotype calling, in-frame beta chains only. Each CDR3 protein appears once, grouped with its most common genes and DNA. The V and J calls follow TCRdb's processing rather than the paper's. The sample table lists 430,000 or so distinct CDR3 sequences, around a quarter of them with a count of one. The ten top clones hold approximately 13% of the sample.

What the work shows at the level of the full study, not this receptor alone: Some responding clones were found in pre-infection memory, which suggests that pre-existing cross-reactive memory T cells took part in the SARS-CoV-2 response. Contracting CD4+ clones turned up mainly in the CM and EM memory subsets, whereas EMRA was where CD8+ clones were enriched. SARS-CoV-2 specificity was not confirmed for the second-wave clones peaking on day 37. Balanced CD4/CD8 phenotypes were observed for clones contracting from day 15 to 85, whereas a bias towards CD4+ was observed for a second wave of clones expanding from day 15 to 37. Only two mild cases were covered by the study, and larger cohorts that include severe cases with pre-infection samples were considered necessary.

The CDR3 measures 15 amino acids from cysteine to phenylalanine. Only the CDR3 DNA is retained, 45 bases long and in frame from the first base. The junction shows trimming of 1 base on V and 1 base on J, plus 9 bases between the germline ends. Based on the germline V gene, the CDR1 and CDR2 sequences are LGHNA and YSLEER. Here the chain combines TRBV4-3 and TRBJ2-3; too little of a D gene remains to name it. This clonotype was obtained from an adult woman who had mild COVID-19 (a few samples of this study predate the infection). The sample titles of this study are shuffled in the database, so cell type and time point are left out; the donor was told from shared clones. Source material: PBMCs or a T cell subset sorted from them (not recorded which). The CDR3 corresponds to CASSQARYGTDTQYF. The nucleotide sequence is given as TGCGCCAGCAGCCAAGCTAGGTATGGCACAGATACGCAGTATTTT.